This passage covers 18 T cell receptor beta chains from one sample sequenced in a study of blood T cell repertoires in COVID-19 (TCRdb year 2020). The library was made by the immunoSEQ multiplex PCR assay. TCRdb carries this immuneACCESS record with in-frame sequences only. Its versions omit some clonotypes, under half of them owing to an unresolved V gene in the studies checked, with the rest unexplained. This sample lists about 98,000 clones; about 86% were detected once. The top ten hold roughly 4% of the sample. The sequenced sample consisted of peripheral blood. The origin of the receptors is a man aged 55-75 years with acute or convalescent COVID-19.

J is TRBJ2-1 and V is TRBV4-1, with D perhaps TRBD1 (5 bases). The CDR3 covers 13 residues. Germline CDR1 is MGHRA and CDR2 is YSYEKL. Trimming took 10 bases from V and 8 from J, leaving 18 bases between them. This chain's CDR3 is CATKLQGGDEQFF. The CDR3 region has the DNA TGCGCCACCAAACTCCAGGGCGGCGATGAGCAGTTCTTC.

The V gene is TRBV4-1, the J gene TRBJ1-2, with D perhaps TRBD1 (6 bases). In germline, CDR1 is MGHRA, CDR2 YSYEKL. The CDR3 consists of 16 residues. Trimming removed 3 bases from V and 0 bases from J, with 14 bases in between. The CDR3 nucleotides are TGCGCCAGCAGCCACCTGGACAGACAACCTAACTATGGCTACACCTTC. It codes for CASSHLDRQPNYGYTF.

The gene calls are TRBV7-6 and TRBJ2-3; 7 bases map to TRBD2. The germline V gene encodes CDR1 SGHVS and CDR2 FNYEAQ. CDR3 length: 16 amino acids. V was pared by 5 bases and J by 3 bases, with 11 bases of the junction left unmatched. CDR3 bases: TGTGCCAGCAGCCAAACTAGCGAGAGTAGAACAGATACGCAGTATTTT. Translated: CASSQTSESRTDTQYF. Filled out from reference TRBV7-6 and TRBJ2-3, the complete variable domain reads GAGVSQSPRYKVTKRGQDVALRCDPISGHVSLYWYRQALGQGPEFLTYFNYEAQQDKSGLPNDRFSAERPEGSISTLTIQRTEQRDSAMYRCASSQTSESRTDTQYFGPGTRLTVL.

The V call is TRBV10-3, the J call TRBJ1-2, with 9 bases matching TRBD1. Germline V gene data show CDR1 as ENHRY and CDR2 as SYGVKD. The CDR3 totals 13 residues. J lost 13 bases, V lost 10 bases, and 16 bases had no gene match. The CDR3 DNA is TGTGCCACAAATTGGGACAGGGCCTATGGAGGCACCTTC. It codes for CATNWDRAYGGTF.

The chain combines TRBV27 with TRBJ2-7; D unclear. Germline V CDR1 and CDR2: MNHEY, SMNVEV (reference sequence). CDR3 size: 11 residues. V lost 4 bases and J 12 bases, leaving 13 bases between the germline ends. The CDR3 coding sequence is TGTGCCAGCAGTTCATACATCTTTGGGTACGTC. Its protein product is CASSSYIFGYV.

CDR3 region: CASSPAGPYSQGWETQYF. Written as DNA, the CDR3 is TGTGCCAGCAGCCCGGCGGGGCCGTACTCCCAAGGGTGGGAGACCCAGTACTTC. The gene calls are TRBV9 and TRBJ2-5; D is perhaps TRBD2 (6 bases). V lost 4 bases and J 5 bases, leaving 27 bases between the germline ends. The CDR3 loop spans 18 amino acids. Germline V CDR1 and CDR2: SGDLS, YYNGEE.

V gene TRBV7-9 combines with J gene TRBJ2-1, with 16 bases identical to TRBD2. The V gene's germline CDR1 is SEHNR and CDR2 FQNEAQ (reference sequence). This CDR3 comprises 15 residues. The J segment lost 14 bases and the V segment lost 5 bases, leaving 9 bases of the junction unmatched. The CDR3 bases are TGTGCCAGCAGCCCCGGGACTAGCGGGGGGGCCGGGAAGTTCTTC. This gives the protein CASSPGTSGGAGKFF.

The chain uses TRBV5-6 and TRBJ2-1; TRBD2 matches at 10 bases. V shed 4 bases, J shed 4 bases, and the junction held 5 bases outside the gene matches. The CDR3 is 15 amino acids. CDR1 and CDR2 from the germline V gene are SGHDT and YYEEEE. CDR3 residues: CASSGASGSYNEQFF. CDR3 sequence (DNA): TGTGCCAGCAGCGGAGCTAGCGGGAGTTACAATGAGCAGTTCTTC.

The rearrangement links TRBV5-1 to TRBJ2-1, with 8 bases that match TRBD1. With 4 bases clipped from V and 8 bases from J, the junction kept 14 bases outside the gene matches. Per the germline V gene, CDR1 is SGHRS and CDR2 is YFSETQ. This CDR3 spans 16 amino acids. This chain's CDR3 is CASSEGQGSFTYEQFF. The CDR3 DNA reads TGCGCCAGCAGCGAAGGACAGGGCTCCTTTACCTATGAGCAGTTCTTC. Full variable domain (missing parts from reference TRBV5-1 and TRBJ2-1): KAGVTQTPRYLIKTRGQQVTLSCSPISGHRSVSWYQQTPGQGLQFLFEYFSETQRNKGNFPGRFSGRQFSNSRSEMNVSTLELGDSALYLCASSEGQGSFTYEQFFGPGTRLTVL.

This chain joins TRBV11-2 and TRBJ2-7, with 9 bases fitting TRBD1. Trimming took 4 bases from V and 4 from J; bases not matched to a gene: 8. The CDR3 is 15 amino acids. Germline CDR1 and CDR2: SGHAT and FQNNGV. Here the CDR3 DNA reads TGTGCCAGCAGCTGGACCGGGACAGGGCATTACGAGCAGTACTTC. This sequence encodes CASSWTGTGHYEQYF.

The gene calls are TRBV12-3 or TRBV12-4 and TRBJ1-3; D possibly corresponds to TRBD1 (5 bases). The V end was cut by 8 bases, the J end by 7 bases, with 9 bases between. This CDR3 region has 11 residues. Here the CDR3 DNA reads TGTGCCAGCGGGGGGGGGAACACCATATATTTT. Its translation: CASGGGNTIYF.

This rearrangement joins TRBV6-5 to TRBJ1-3, with TRBD1 matching over 9 bases. Germline CDR1 and CDR2: MNHEY and SVGAGI. The V segment lost 6 bases and the J segment 4 bases; nucleotides outside the gene matches: 4. This CDR3 has 14 amino acids. As DNA, the CDR3 is TGTGCCAGCAGACCTACAGGGGGCGGAAACACCATATATTTT. It translates to CASRPTGGGNTIYF.

This clone was seen once. The J gene is TRBJ1-1, the V gene TRBV20-1; D is perhaps TRBD1 (6 bases). Trimming took off 3 bases at V and 1 base at J, with 9 bases between the two ends. Germline V lookup: CDR1 DFQATT, CDR2 SNEGSKA (reference sequence). This CDR3 spans 13 amino acids. The CDR3 here is CSASKQGNTEAFF. The CDR3 DNA reads as TGCAGTGCTAGTAAACAGGGGAACACTGAAGCTTTCTTT.

The CDR3 DNA reads as TGTGCCAGCAGTCCGGGACAGGGGGTATACGAGCAGTACTTC. It is translated as CASSPGQGVYEQYF. The chain uses TRBV6-5 and TRBJ2-7; TRBD1 matches at 11 bases. V shed 5 bases, J shed 4 bases, and the junction held 4 bases outside the gene matches. The CDR3 totals 14 residues. Looked up from germline, CDR1 is MNHEY and CDR2 is SVGAGI.

This clone was seen more than once but under ten times. V and J are TRBV10-3 and TRBJ1-3, with D unresolved. V lost 8 bases and J lost 4, with 18 bases in between. The germline CDR1 and CDR2 sequences are ENHRY and SYGVKD. The CDR3 is made up of 15 amino acids. CDR3 sequence reads: CAIRAVTREGNTIYF. The CDR3 DNA reads TGTGCCATCCGGGCCGTGACACGGGAGGGAAACACCATATATTTT.

This clone appeared once. This rearrangement joins TRBV27 to TRBJ1-1; D not resolved. V lost 6 bases and J lost 8, with 22 bases in between. The CDR3 covers 15 residues. Germline V CDR1 and CDR2: MNHEY, SMNVEV (reference sequence). The CDR3 here is CASSHNPDLSGEAFF. The CDR3 nucleotides read TGTGCCAGCAGCCACAACCCGGACCTTAGCGGAGAAGCTTTCTTT.

This chain joins TRBV29-1 and TRBJ1-1; D gene unclear. V shed 7 bases and J shed 7 bases, with 10 bases lying between them. Germline CDR1 is SQVTM and CDR2 is ANQGSEA. This CDR3 is 10 amino acids long. CDR3 in amino acids: CSASEGEAFF. The DNA of the CDR3 is TGCAGCGCGTCGGAGGGTGAAGCTTTCTTT.

The chain couples TRBV7-2 to TRBJ1-6; 7 nucleotides align to TRBD1. CDR1 and CDR2 from the germline V gene are SGHTA and FQGNSA. Unmatched junction bases numbered 7, after V lost 1 base and J lost 10 bases. The CDR3 consists of 15 residues. The DNA of the CDR3 is TGTGCCAGCAGCTTAGAGACAGGGATGTGGTCACCCCTCCACTTT. As protein: CASSLETGMWSPLHF.